This TCR beta chain was recovered during a study of CD8+ T cells in alopecia areata. Whole-study findings and limits: The presence of one nonresponder keeps the tie between baseline CD8+ expansion and response uncertain.

Regarding this clone: Its antigen is undetermined.

Trimming shortened V by 5 bases and J by 7 bases, and 9 bases separated the two germline ends. Germline loops: CDR1 SEHNR, CDR2 FQNEAQ (reference sequence). CDR3 length: 12 residues. Treatment described: oral pan-JAK inhibitor, 5-10 mg twice daily. In alopecia areata patients, both lesional scalp punch biopsies and peripheral blood were collected. Extracted RNA was reverse transcribed, and the resulting cDNA served as sequencing template. The protocol was immunoSEQ multiplex PCR, while the TCRdb copy is restricted to in-frame clones and leaves out a portion. The sample lists around 270,000 clones, 58% occurring once.

The TCR comes from a human donor with alopecia areata. Source: CD4+ T cells sorted from blood, taken at week 24, from a patient treated with tofacitinib. The genes are TRBV7-9 and TRBJ2-1, with unresolved D. The CDR3 sequence is CASSNLANEQFF. The CDR3 bases are TGTGCCAGCAGCAATTTGGCGAATGAGCAGTTCTTC.